The 25 T cell receptor beta chains below come from one sample, sequenced in a study of T cell responses to AZD1222 COVID-19 vaccine. TCRdb's table, derived via immunoSEQ multiplex PCR, lists solely in-frame clones and lacks some. The repertoire has roughly 100,000 clones, roughly 90% of them found once; the top ten carry 5% to 5.5%. The sequencing used peripheral blood, collected on day 0 of AZD1222 vaccination. These receptors all come from an adult in good health.

The chain carries TRBV19 and TRBJ2-1, with TRBD2 as a possible D gene (5 bases). This CDR3 has 14 amino acids. CDR1 is LNHDA, CDR2 SQIVND, per germline (reference sequence). The V and J ends lost 1 base and 5 bases respectively, with 9 bases between them. This chain's CDR3 is CASSIAASNNEQFF. The CDR3 DNA reads TGTGCCAGTAGTATAGCGGCTAGCAACAATGAGCAGTTCTTC.

The gene calls are TRBV6-5 and TRBJ1-1; D unresolved. The CDR3 covers 15 residues. From germline, CDR1 is MNHEY and CDR2 SVGAGI. V was cut by 0 bases and J by 2 bases, with 10 bases left in between. Here the CDR3 reads CASSYSLGLNTEAFF. CDR3 sequence (DNA): TGTGCCAGCAGTTACTCTTTAGGACTTAACACTGAAGCTTTCTTT.

The chain uses TRBV7-8 and TRBJ2-2, with 13 bases that match TRBD2. The V gene's germline CDR1 is SGHVS and CDR2 FQNEAQ. The junction had 6 bases not matched to a gene; V was cut back by 5 bases and J by 6 bases. The CDR3 contains 16 residues. The CDR3 is CASSPWTSGSSGELFF. The CDR3 nucleotides read TGTGCCAGCAGCCCCTGGACTAGCGGGAGCTCCGGGGAGCTGTTTTTT.

V is TRBV30 and J is TRBJ1-2; D gene ambiguous. The V gene's germline CDR1 is GTSNPN and CDR2 SVGIG (reference sequence). V gave up 1 base and J gave up 8 bases, with 17 bases separating them. The CDR3 has 14 amino acids. The CDR3 loop reads CAWSDSLRRLGYTF. The CDR3 region has the DNA TGTGCCTGGAGTGACTCACTGAGGCGCTTAGGCTACACCTTC.

The V and J genes are TRBV12-3 or TRBV12-4 and TRBJ1-5; weak D call: TRBD1 (5 bases). V shed 3 bases and J shed 9 bases, with 12 bases lying between them. CDR3 size: 13 residues. CDR3 loop: CASSFRDRGPQHF. The CDR3, as DNA: TGTGCCAGCAGTTTCAGGGACCGTGGGCCCCAGCATTTT.

The J gene is TRBJ2-1, the V gene TRBV6-2 or TRBV6-3; D gene uncertain. Germline V gives CDR1 MNHEY, CDR2 SVGEGT. The length of the CDR3 is 13 residues. Trimming stripped 5 bases from V and 8 bases from J, with 13 bases between. CDR3 in DNA: TGTGCCAGCAGTCCCCCGGGTTCCCATGAGCAGTTCTTC. This translates into CASSPPGSHEQFF.

A few counts support this clone. V is TRBV11-2 and J is TRBJ1-3; D possibly corresponds to TRBD1 (6 bases). Trimming took off 4 bases at V and 0 bases at J, with 13 bases between the two ends. The germline gives CDR1 SGHAT, CDR2 FQNNGV. CDR3 size: 16 residues. The CDR3 DNA is TGTGCCAGCAGCTCGGGGGGCCGGCTCTCTGGAAACACCATATATTTT. Translated, it gives CASSSGGRLSGNTIYF.

In its sample, this clone was seen a few times. The rearrangement links TRBV7-8 to TRBJ1-2; TRBD1 is a possible D gene (6 bases). V lost 5 bases, J lost 6 bases, and 19 bases lay in between. CDR1 and CDR2 from the germline V gene are SGHVS and FQNEAQ. The CDR3 covers 15 residues. CDR3 nucleotides: TGTGCCAGCAGCAGCCGGGACACCCAAGGAGATGGCTACACCTTC. This sequence encodes CASSSRDTQGDGYTF.

The chain is built from TRBV5-1 and TRBJ2-1; D assignment may be TRBD1 or TRBD2 (6 bases each). V lost 0 bases to trimming and J lost 8 bases, with 12 bases between them. The V gene's germline CDR1 is SGHRS and CDR2 YFSETQ. The CDR3 runs 14 residues. CDR3 bases: TGCGCCAGCAGCTTGGCCCAGGGGAGGCATGAGCAGTTCTTC. Residues: CASSLAQGRHEQFF. Full variable domain (outside the CDR3, taken from reference TRBV5-1 and TRBJ2-1): KAGVTQTPRYLIKTRGQQVTLSCSPISGHRSVSWYQQTPGQGLQFLFEYFSETQRNKGNFPGRFSGRQFSNSRSEMNVSTLELGDSALYLCASSLAQGRHEQFFGPGTRLTVL.

This CDR3 is CASSEQSSGSQPQHF. The CDR3 DNA follows: TGTGCCAGCAGTGAACAGTCGAGTGGTAGTCAGCCCCAGCATTTT. V is TRBV2 and J is TRBJ1-5; unclear D gene. Germline CDR1 is SNHLY and CDR2 is FYNNEI. The CDR3 consists of 15 residues. The ends were cut back, 2 bases at V and 6 bases at J, with 14 bases in the middle.

The chain carries TRBV5-8 and TRBJ2-1; 10 bases are a match to TRBD2. This CDR3 has 15 amino acids. Germline loops: CDR1 SGHTS, CDR2 YDEGEE. V dropped 6 bases and J dropped 7; count of bases not matched to a gene: 10. The CDR3 nucleotides are TGTGCCAGCATCGTGAAACTAGCGGGAAGTAATGAGCAGTTCTTC. Translated, it gives CASIVKLAGSNEQFF.

The chain recombines TRBV12-5 with TRBJ1-4, with 7 nucleotides matching TRBD1. This CDR3 contains 17 residues. With 3 bases clipped from V and 6 bases from J, the junction kept 13 bases outside the gene matches. Germline CDR1 and CDR2: LGHNT and FRNRAP. The CDR3 sequence: CASGFAPRDRSYEKLFF. The CDR3, as DNA: TGTGCTAGTGGTTTTGCCCCCAGGGACAGATCTTATGAAAAACTGTTTTTT.

This chain links TRBV5-1 with TRBJ2-7; D is possibly TRBD2 (6 bases). This CDR3 comprises 16 residues. Germline loops: CDR1 SGHRS, CDR2 YFSETQ. V lost 4 bases, J lost 3 bases, and 20 bases lay in between. The CDR3 sequence: CASSSSSLAAHYEQYF. The CDR3 nucleotides are TGCGCCAGCAGCAGCTCCTCGTTAGCGGCTCACTACGAGCAGTACTTC.

The sample holds one count of this clone. J is TRBJ1-2 and V is TRBV7-9; D unresolved. The CDR3 is 15 residues long. CDR1 is SEHNR, CDR2 FQNEAQ, per germline (reference sequence). V shed 6 bases and J shed 4 bases, with 18 bases lying between them. The CDR3 protein is CASSSPAGFSYGYTF. Written as DNA, the CDR3 is TGTGCCAGCAGTTCTCCCGCGGGATTTAGCTATGGCTACACCTTC.

The rearrangement uses TRBV12-3 or TRBV12-4 and TRBJ2-3, with unresolved D. This CDR3 is built from 12 residues. With 7 bases removed from V and 3 bases from J, the gap between germline ends came to 8 bases. The CDR3 reads CASTLWTDTQYF. CDR3 bases: TGTGCCAGCACCTTGTGGACAGATACGCAGTATTTT.

As to this clone: Within the sample, other DNA sequences also encode this same CDR3. This sequence joins TRBV6-2 or TRBV6-3 and TRBJ1-5; D call uncertain. This CDR3 has 13 amino acids. Germline CDR1 MNHEY, CDR2 SVGEGT. Trimming left V 2 bases short and J 2 bases short, with 4 bases between. CDR3 loop: CASSYGGNQPQHF. The CDR3 DNA is TGTGCCAGCAGTTACGGCGGCAATCAGCCCCAGCATTTT.

This chain joins TRBV7-9 and TRBJ2-3; TRBD1 aligns across 10 bases. Germline CDR1 and CDR2: SEHNR and FQNEAQ (reference sequence). CDR3 length: 17 amino acids. J gave up 4 bases and V 4 bases, and 11 bases lay outside the gene matches. CDR3 protein: CASSSPRTGGKADTQYF. The CDR3 bases are TGTGCCAGCAGCTCTCCTAGGACAGGGGGGAAGGCAGATACGCAGTATTTT. Complete variable domain (other parts from reference TRBV7-9 and TRBJ2-3): DTGVSQNPRHKITKRGQNVTFRCDPISEHNRLYWYRQTLGQGPEFLTYFQNEAQLEKSRLLSDRFSAERPKGSFSTLEIQRTEQGDSAMYLCASSSPRTGGKADTQYFGPGTRLTVL.

The rearrangement joins TRBV6-5 to TRBJ1-2, with TRBD1 matching over 7 bases. Germline V lookup: CDR1 MNHEY, CDR2 SVGAGI. Losses at the gene ends were 6 bases for V and 3 bases for J; bases not matched to a gene: 7. This CDR3 has 14 amino acids. CDR3 in amino acids: CASSLRQGHYGYTF. The DNA for the CDR3 is TGTGCCAGCAGCCTTAGACAGGGCCACTATGGCTACACCTTC.

The chain employs TRBV5-8 and TRBJ2-3; 11 bases line up with TRBD2. CDR3 size: 18 residues. The ends lost 4 bases at V and 4 bases at J; junction bases unmatched: 14. Germline V CDR1 and CDR2: SGHTS, YDEGEE. CDR3 bases: TGTGCCAGCAGCGCCCCCCTTGTAGCGGGAGGGCGTTCAGATACGCAGTATTTT. Protein product: CASSAPLVAGGRSDTQYF.

Comment on this clone: This specimen includes other DNA sequences encoding the same CDR3. The genes are TRBV11-3 and TRBJ2-2; TRBD2 is a possible D gene (5 bases). The CDR3 consists of 14 residues. Trimming shortened V by 0 bases and J by 5 bases, and 7 bases separated the two germline ends. Germline V lookup: CDR1 SGHNT, CDR2 YENEEA. CDR3 DNA: TGTGCCAGCAGCTTAGATGGCGGGACCGGGGAGCTGTTTTTT. It translates to CASSLDGGTGELFF.

The V and J genes are TRBV4-2 and TRBJ2-7; TRBD2 matches 9 bases. Germline lookup yields CDR1 LGHNA and CDR2 YNFKEQ. This CDR3 spans 17 amino acids. V was clipped by 0 bases and J by 5 bases; unmatched bases: 11. The CDR3 sequence: CASSQDWVAGVKDEQYF. For the CDR3, the DNA is TGTGCCAGCAGCCAAGACTGGGTAGCGGGAGTGAAGGACGAGCAGTACTTC.

This chain uses TRBV5-4 with TRBJ1-1; a possible D gene is TRBD1 (5 bases). V lost 5 bases and J 0 bases, leaving 11 bases between the germline ends. The CDR3 contains 14 residues. Germline V CDR1 and CDR2: SGHNT, YYREEE (reference sequence). CDR3 nucleotides: TGTGCCAGCAGTCAACCCAGGGTGAACACTGAAGCTTTCTTT. Protein: CASSQPRVNTEAFF. The full variable domain, completed using reference TRBV5-4 and TRBJ1-1, is ETGVTQSPTHLIKTRGQQVTLRCSSQSGHNTVSWYQQALGQGPQFIFQYYREEENGRGNFPPRFSGLQFPNYSSELNVNALELDDSALYLCASSQPRVNTEAFFGQGTRLTVV.

This sequence joins TRBV2 and TRBJ1-3, with D maybe TRBD1 (5 bases). This CDR3 comprises 16 residues. V was clipped by 1 base and J by 2 bases, with 12 bases between them. Germline CDR1 and CDR2: SNHLY and FYNNEI. CDR3 in amino acids: CASSEDGGSAGNTIYF. As DNA, the CDR3 is TGTGCCAGCAGTGAAGATGGGGGTTCGGCTGGAAACACCATATATTTT.

The chain recombines TRBV27 with TRBJ1-1, with 7 positions matching TRBD1. The J segment lost 5 bases and the V segment lost 2 bases, leaving 5 bases of the junction unmatched. This CDR3 comprises 14 residues. Germline CDR1 reads MNHEY; CDR2 reads SMNVEV (reference sequence). The CDR3 sequence is CASSLHRGGTEAFF. The CDR3, as DNA: TGTGCCAGCAGTTTACACAGGGGAGGGACTGAAGCTTTCTTT.

This clone has only a few counts. In DNA form, the CDR3 reads TGTGCCAGCAGCCCCGGACCTACTAGCGGGAGGGCAGATACGCAGTATTTT. Translation gives CASSPGPTSGRADTQYF. The chain employs TRBV4-2 and TRBJ2-3, with 13 nucleotides matching TRBD2. The CDR3 spans 17 residues. CDR1 and CDR2 from the germline V gene are LGHNA and YNFKEQ. Germline trimming cut 4 bases from V and 4 bases from J; bases unmatched to any gene: 8.